This T cell receptor beta chain was profiled in a study of CD8+ T cells in alopecia areata. Treatment of the sample: oral pan-JAK inhibitor, 5-10 mg twice daily. Sampling of alopecia areata patients yielded lesional scalp punch biopsies as well as peripheral blood. Study conclusions and caveats: Many expanded lesional clones remained in scalp and blood on tofacitinib. Tofacitinib significantly brought down scalp clonality and expanded CD8+ clones among top 100. Lesional tissue from the scalp (especially in alopecia totalis/universalis) showed higher clonality than normal scalp.

With 4 bases removed from V and 10 bases from J, the gap between germline ends came to 9 bases. The germline V gene has CDR1 SGHRS and CDR2 YFSETQ. The CDR3 has 12 residues. Following extraction, RNA underwent reverse transcription to cDNA, which served as the sequencing template. Clones were read by immunoSEQ multiplex PCR, and TCRdb kept only the in-frame ones, dropping some. The sample yields approximately 280,000 clones, more than 45% seen once. About this clone: Its antigen is not known.

This chain uses TRBV5-1 with TRBJ1-6; maybe TRBD1 (5 bases). This sample comprised CD4+ T cells sorted from blood, obtained at week 24, from a patient treated with tofacitinib. The receptor's source is a human donor with alopecia areata. CDR3 region: CASSGGESPLHF. DNA of the CDR3: TGCGCCAGCAGCGGGGGTGAGTCACCCCTCCACTTT.